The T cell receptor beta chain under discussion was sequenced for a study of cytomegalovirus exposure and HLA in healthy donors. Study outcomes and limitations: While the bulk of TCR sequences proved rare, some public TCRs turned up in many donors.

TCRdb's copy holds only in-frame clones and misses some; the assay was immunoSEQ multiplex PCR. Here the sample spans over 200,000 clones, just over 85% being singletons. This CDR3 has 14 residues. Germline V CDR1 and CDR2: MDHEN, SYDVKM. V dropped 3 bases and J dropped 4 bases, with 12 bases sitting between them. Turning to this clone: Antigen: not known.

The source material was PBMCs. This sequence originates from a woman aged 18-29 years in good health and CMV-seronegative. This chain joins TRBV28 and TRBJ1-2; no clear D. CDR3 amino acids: CASSFIDSSYGYTF. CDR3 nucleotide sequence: TGTGCCAGCAGTTTTATCGACTCATCCTATGGCTACACCTTC.